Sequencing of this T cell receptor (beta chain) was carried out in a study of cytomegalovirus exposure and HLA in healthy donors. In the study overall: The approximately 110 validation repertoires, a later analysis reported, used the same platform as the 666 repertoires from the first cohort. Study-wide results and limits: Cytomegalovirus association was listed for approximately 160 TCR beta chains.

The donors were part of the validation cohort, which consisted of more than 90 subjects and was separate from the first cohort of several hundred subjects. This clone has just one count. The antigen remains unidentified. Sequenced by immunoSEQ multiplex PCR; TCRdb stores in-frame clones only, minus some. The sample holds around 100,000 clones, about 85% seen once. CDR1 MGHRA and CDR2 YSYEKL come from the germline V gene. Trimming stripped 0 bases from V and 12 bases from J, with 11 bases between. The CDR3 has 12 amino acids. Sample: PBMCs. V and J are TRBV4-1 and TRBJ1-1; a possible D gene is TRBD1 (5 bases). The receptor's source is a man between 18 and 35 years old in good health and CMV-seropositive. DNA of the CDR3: TGCGCCAGCAGCCAAGACCCAGGGCTATCTTTCTTT. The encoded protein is CASSQDPGLSFF.